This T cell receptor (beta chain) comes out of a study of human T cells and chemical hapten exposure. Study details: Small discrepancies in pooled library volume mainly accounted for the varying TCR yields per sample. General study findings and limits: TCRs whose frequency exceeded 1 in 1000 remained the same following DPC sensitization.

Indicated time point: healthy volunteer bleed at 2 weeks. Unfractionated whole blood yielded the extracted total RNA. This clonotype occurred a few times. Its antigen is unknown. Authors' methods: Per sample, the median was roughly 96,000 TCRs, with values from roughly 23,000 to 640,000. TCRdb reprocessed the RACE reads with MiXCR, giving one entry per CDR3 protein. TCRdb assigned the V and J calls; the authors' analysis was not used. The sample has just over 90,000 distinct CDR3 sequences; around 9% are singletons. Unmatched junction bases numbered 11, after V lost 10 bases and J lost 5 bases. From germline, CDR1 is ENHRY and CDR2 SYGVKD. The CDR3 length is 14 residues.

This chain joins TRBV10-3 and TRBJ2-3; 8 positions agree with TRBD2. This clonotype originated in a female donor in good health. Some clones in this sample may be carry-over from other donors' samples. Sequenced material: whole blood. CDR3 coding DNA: TGTGCCACAAGCCAGCGGGAGCTGGTAGATACGCAGTATTTT. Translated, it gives CATSQRELVDTQYF.